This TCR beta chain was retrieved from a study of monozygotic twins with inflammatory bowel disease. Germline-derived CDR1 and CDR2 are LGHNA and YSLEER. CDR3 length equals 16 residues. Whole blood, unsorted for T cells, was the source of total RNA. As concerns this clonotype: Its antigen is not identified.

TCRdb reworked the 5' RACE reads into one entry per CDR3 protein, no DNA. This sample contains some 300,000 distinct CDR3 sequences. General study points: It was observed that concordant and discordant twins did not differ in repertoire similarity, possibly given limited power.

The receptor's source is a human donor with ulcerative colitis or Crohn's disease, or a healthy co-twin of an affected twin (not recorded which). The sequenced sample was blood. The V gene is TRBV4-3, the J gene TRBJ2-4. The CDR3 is CASSQDLGTTKNIQYF.